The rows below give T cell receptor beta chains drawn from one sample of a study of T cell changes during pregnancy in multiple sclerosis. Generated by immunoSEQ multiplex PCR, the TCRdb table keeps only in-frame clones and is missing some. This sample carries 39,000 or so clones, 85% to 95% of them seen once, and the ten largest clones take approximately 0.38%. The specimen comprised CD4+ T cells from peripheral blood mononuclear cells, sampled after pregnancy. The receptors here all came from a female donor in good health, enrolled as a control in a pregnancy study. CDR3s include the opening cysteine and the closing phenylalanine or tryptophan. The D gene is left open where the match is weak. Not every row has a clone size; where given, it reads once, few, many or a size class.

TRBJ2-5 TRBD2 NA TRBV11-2 CASSPSGGATSSETQYF TGTGCCAGCAGCCCCAGCGGGGGGGCCACGTCCTCAGAGACCCAGTACTTC
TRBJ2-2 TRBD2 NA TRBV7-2 CASSLTRTSGAGELFF TGTGCCAGCAGCTTAACCCGGACTAGTGGGGCCGGGGAGCTGTTTTTT
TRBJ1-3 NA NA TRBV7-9 CASRGKNTIYF TGTGCCAGCAGGGGCAAGAACACCATATATTTT
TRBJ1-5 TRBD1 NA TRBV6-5 CASRKTGFVSQPQHF TGTGCCAGCAGGAAGACAGGGTTCGTATCTCAGCCCCAGCATTTT
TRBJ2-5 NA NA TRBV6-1 CASSRAGETQYF TGTGCCAGCAGCAGAGCAGGGGAGACCCAGTACTTC
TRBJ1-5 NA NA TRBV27 CASSLTGQGSNQPQHF TGTGCCAGCAGTTTAACAGGGCAGGGGAGCAATCAGCCCCAGCATTTT
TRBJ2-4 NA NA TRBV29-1 CSFVGLGAKNIQYF TGCAGCTTCGTGGGGCTGGGAGCCAAAAACATTCAGTACTTC
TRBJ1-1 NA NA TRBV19 CASSSQKNTEAFF TGTGCCAGTAGTAGTCAGAAGAACACTGAAGCTTTCTTT
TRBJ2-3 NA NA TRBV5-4 CASSLDAGTDTQYF TGTGCCAGCAGCTTGGACGCGGGCACAGATACGCAGTATTTT
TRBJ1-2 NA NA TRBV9 CASSVQQGSVYGYTF TGTGCCAGCAGCGTTCAGCAGGGGTCCGTCTATGGCTACACCTTC
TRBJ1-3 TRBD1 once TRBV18 CASSPGQGQLGNTIYF TGTGCCAGCTCACCGGGACAGGGACAACTTGGAAACACCATATATTTT
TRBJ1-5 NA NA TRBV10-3 CAISESPAGSSNQPQHF TGTGCCATCAGTGAGTCCCCCGCAGGGTCGAGCAATCAGCCCCAGCATTTT
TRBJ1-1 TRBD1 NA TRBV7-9 CASSRQGGVWNTEAFF TGTGCCAGCAGCCGACAGGGGGGGGTGTGGAACACTGAAGCTTTCTTT
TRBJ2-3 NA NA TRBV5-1 CASSLVGSSTDTQYF TGCGCCAGCAGCTTGGTCGGGAGTAGCACAGATACGCAGTATTTT
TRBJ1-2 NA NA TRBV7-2 CASSLALGDINYGYTF TGTGCCAGCAGCTTAGCGCTAGGTGATATTAACTATGGCTACACCTTC
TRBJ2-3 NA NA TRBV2 CASRPGQPDTQYF TGTGCCAGCAGGCCCGGACAGCCGGATACGCAGTATTTT
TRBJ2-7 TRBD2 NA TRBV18 CASSPRLAGGVDASYEQYF TGTGCCAGCTCACCAAGACTAGCGGGGGGCGTCGATGCCTCCTACGAGCAGTACTTC
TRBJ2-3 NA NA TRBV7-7 CASSLGTGTDTQYF TGTGCCAGCAGCCTTGGGACTGGCACAGATACGCAGTATTTT
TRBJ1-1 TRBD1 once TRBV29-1 CSVEVSGGWSTEAFF TGCAGCGTTGAAGTGTCAGGGGGCTGGAGCACTGAAGCTTTCTTT
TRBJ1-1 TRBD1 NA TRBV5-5 CASSLVGTGVFEAFF TGTGCCAGCAGCTTGGTGGGGACAGGGGTTTTTGAAGCTTTCTTT
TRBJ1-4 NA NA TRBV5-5 CASSLVVNEKLFF TGTGCCAGCAGCTTAGTAGTTAATGAAAAACTGTTTTTT
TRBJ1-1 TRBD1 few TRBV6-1 CASSEPSGTGASEAFF TGTGCCAGCAGTGAACCATCCGGGACAGGGGCGTCTGAAGCTTTCTTT
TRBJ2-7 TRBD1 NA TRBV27 CASRTRITGTGVFYEQYF TGTGCCAGCAGGACAAGAATAACCGGGACAGGGGTCTTCTACGAGCAGTACTTC
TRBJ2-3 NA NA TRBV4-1 CASRSSTDTQYF TGCGCCAGCAGGAGTAGTACAGATACGCAGTATTTT
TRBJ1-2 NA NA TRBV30 CAWSWGPWGYTF TGTGCCTGGAGTTGGGGGCCCTGGGGCTACACCTTC
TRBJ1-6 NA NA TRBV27 CASSRPTGNSYNSPLHF TGTGCCAGCAGTCGCCCCACAGGGAACTCCTATAATTCACCCCTCCACTTT
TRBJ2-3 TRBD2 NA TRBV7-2 CASIPPPYDSGANTDTQYF TGTGCCAGCATTCCACCCCCCTACGATAGCGGGGCTAACACAGATACGCAGTATTTT
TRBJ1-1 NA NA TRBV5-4 CASSLLEAKEAFF TGTGCCAGCAGCTTATTAGAGGCAAAGGAAGCTTTCTTT
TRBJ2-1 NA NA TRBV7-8 CASSPPGLLDNEQFF TGTGCCAGCAGCCCTCCGGGACTTCTTGACAATGAGCAGTTCTTC